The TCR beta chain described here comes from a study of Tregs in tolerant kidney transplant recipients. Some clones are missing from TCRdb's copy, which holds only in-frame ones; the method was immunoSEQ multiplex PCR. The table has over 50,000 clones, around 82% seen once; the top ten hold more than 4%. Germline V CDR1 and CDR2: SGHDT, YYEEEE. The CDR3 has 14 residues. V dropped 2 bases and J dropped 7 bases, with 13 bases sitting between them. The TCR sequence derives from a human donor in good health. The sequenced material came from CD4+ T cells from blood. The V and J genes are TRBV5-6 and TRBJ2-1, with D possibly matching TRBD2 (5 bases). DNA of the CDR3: TGTGCCAGCAGCTTAGGGTGGGGAGCGAATGAGCAGTTCTTC. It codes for CASSLGWGANEQFF.